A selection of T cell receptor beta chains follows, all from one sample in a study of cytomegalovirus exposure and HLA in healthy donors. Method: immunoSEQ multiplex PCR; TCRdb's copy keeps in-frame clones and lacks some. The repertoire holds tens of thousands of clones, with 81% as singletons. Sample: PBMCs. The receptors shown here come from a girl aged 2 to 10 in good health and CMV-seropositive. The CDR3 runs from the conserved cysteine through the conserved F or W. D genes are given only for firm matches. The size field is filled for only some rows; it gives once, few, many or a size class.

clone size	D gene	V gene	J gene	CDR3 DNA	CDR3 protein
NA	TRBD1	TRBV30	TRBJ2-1	TGTGCCACGGACAGGGGCAATGAGCAGTTCTTC	CATDRGNEQFF
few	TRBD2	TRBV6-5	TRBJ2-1	TGTGCCAGCACCAACGAGGGCGGGAGGGGGAATGAGCAGTTCTTC	CASTNEGGRGNEQFF
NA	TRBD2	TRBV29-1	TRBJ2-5	TGCAGCGTTGAGGAGGGGACTAGCGGGAGCGGAGAGACCCAGTACTTC	CSVEEGTSGSGETQYF
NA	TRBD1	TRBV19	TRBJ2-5	TGTGCCAGTTCGACAGGGGTAAGGGAGACCCAGTACTTC	CASSTGVRETQYF
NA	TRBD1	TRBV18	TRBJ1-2	TGTGCCAGCTCACCAATAGGACAGGGGGATGACTATGGCTACACCTTC	CASSPIGQGDDYGYTF
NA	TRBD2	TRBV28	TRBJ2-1	TGTGCCAGCATGACGCGGGAGGAGGCTCGTGAGCAGTTCTTC	CASMTREEAREQFF
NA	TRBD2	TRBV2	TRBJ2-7	TGTGCCAGCAGTGAGGAGCGGGAGCAACAGTACTTC	CASSEEREQQYF
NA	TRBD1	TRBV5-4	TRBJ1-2	TGTGCCAGCAACCTATGGACAGGGGAAGGCTACACCTTC	CASNLWTGEGYTF
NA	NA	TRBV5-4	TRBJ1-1	TGTGCCAGCAGCTTGGCCGGGAGTGGTGGGACGGTGGCTTTCTTT	CASSLAGSGGTVAFF
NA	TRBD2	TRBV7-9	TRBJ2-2	TGTGCCAGCAGCTACGAAGCGGGAGGGACCGGGGAGCTGTTTTTT	CASSYEAGGTGELFF
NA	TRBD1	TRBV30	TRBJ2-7	TGTGCCTGGAGGATGGGGACAGGGGGCTACGAGCAGTACTTC	CAWRMGTGGYEQYF
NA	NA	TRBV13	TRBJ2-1	TGTGCCAGCAGCTTTTCGAGGGGGGGCGATGAGCAGTTCTTC	CASSFSRGGDEQFF
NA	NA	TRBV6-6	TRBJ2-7	TGTGCCAGCAGTTACAAGTGGCAGGGGAGCGACTACGAGCAGTACTTC	CASSYKWQGSDYEQYF
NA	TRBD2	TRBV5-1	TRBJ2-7	TGCGCCAGCAGCTCGCTGGGGGCGACTAGCGGGAACCACGAGCAGTACTTC	CASSSLGATSGNHEQYF
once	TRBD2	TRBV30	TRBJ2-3	TGTGCCTGGAGTGTGCCTAGCGGTGGCTTCACAGATACGCAGTATTTT	CAWSVPSGGFTDTQYF
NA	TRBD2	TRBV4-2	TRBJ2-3	TGTGCCAGCAGACCCCTCCATCTGTTTAGCGGGGGGGATACGCAGTATTTT	CASRPLHLFSGGDTQYF
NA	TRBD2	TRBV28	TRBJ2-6	TGTGCCAGCAGCAGACCCCAGGGACTAGCCTTTTCTGGGGCCAACGTCCTGACTTTC	CASSRPQGLAFSGANVLTF
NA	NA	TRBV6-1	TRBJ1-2	TGTGCCAGCAGTGAAGTTCGGGGCTACACCTTC	CASSEVRGYTF
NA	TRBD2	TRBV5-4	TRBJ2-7	TGTGCCAGCAGCTTGTATGATAGCGGGACCTCCTACGAGCAGTACTTC	CASSLYDSGTSYEQYF
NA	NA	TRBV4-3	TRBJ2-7	TGCGCCAGCAGCCGGACAAGACAGGCTGACTACGAGCAGTACTTC	CASSRTRQADYEQYF
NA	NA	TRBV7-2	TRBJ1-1	TGTGCCAGCAGCTCCAGGAGGGGGGGAGCTTTCTTT	CASSSRRGGAFF
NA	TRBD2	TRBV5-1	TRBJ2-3	TGCGCCAGCAGCATAGGACTAGCGGGCACAGATACGCAGTATTTT	CASSIGLAGTDTQYF
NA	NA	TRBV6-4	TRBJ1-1	TGTGCCAGCAGAGATACAGAGAACACTGAAGCTTTCTTT	CASRDTENTEAFF
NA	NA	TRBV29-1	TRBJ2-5	TGCAGCGTCGCTGCGGGAGAGACCCAGTACTTC	CSVAAGETQYF
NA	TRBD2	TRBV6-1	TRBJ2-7	TGTGCTACCTCGAACCGGCTAGCGGGGAACGAGCAGTACTTC	CATSNRLAGNEQYF
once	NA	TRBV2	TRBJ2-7	TGTGCCAGCAAGAGACCCGGGGAACTTCGCCGCTACGAGCAGTACTTC	CASKRPGELRRYEQYF
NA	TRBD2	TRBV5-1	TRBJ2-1	TGCGCCAGCAGCTTTGGTAGCGGGGTCAATGAGCAGTTCTTC	CASSFGSGVNEQFF
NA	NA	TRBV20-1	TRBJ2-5	TGCAGTGCTAGAGCCGAGGCCCAGTACTTC	CSARAEAQYF
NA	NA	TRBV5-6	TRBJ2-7	TGTGCCAGCAGCCTTATTCCTAGTAACACCTACGAGCAGTACTTC	CASSLIPSNTYEQYF
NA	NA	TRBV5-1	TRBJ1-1	TGCGCCAGCAGCCTCTCGGTTGACACTGAAGCTTTCTTT	CASSLSVDTEAFF
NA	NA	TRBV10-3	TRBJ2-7	TGTGCCATCAGCCCGGACAGAAGCTCCTACGAGCAGTACTTC	CAISPDRSSYEQYF
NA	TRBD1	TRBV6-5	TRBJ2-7	TGTGCCAGCAGTTCGCCAAACAGGGGGCTCTACGAGCAGTACTTC	CASSSPNRGLYEQYF
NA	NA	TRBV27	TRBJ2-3	TGTGCCAGCAGTTACCGGAGGGCAGATACGCAGTATTTT	CASSYRRADTQYF
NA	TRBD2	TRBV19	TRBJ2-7	TGTGCCAGTAGTAATAGCGGGGATTTCTACGAGCAGTACTTC	CASSNSGDFYEQYF
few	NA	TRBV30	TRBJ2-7	TGTGCCTGTACGCCTAGCTCCTACGAGCAGTACTTC	CACTPSSYEQYF
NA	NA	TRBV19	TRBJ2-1	TGTGCCAGTAGTGCCCCGGGTGAGCAGTTCTTC	CASSAPGEQFF